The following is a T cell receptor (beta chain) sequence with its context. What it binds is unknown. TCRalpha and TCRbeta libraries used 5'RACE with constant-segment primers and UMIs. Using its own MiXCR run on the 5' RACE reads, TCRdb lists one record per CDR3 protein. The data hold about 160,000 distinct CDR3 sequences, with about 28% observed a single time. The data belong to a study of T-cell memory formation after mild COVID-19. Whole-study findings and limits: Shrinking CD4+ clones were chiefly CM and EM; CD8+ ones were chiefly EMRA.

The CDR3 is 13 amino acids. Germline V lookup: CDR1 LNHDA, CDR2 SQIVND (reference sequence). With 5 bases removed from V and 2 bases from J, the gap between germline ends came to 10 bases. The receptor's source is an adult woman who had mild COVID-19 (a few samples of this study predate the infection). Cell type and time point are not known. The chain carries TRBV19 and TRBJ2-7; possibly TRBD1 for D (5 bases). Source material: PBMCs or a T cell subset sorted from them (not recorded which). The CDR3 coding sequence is TGTGCCAGTAGTCTCAAGACAGCCTACGAGCAGTACTTC. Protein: CASSLKTAYEQYF.